This is a list of T cell receptor beta chains from one sample in a study of vaccination and CD4 T cells after COVID-19. The antigens of these receptors remain unknown. TCRdb called the PCR reads again in MiXCR, with one record for every CDR3 protein. The sample lists under 20,000 distinct CDR3 sequences, 40% occurring once. Material: CD4+ T cells from blood, cultured in vitro, obtained after SARS-CoV-2 vaccination. The receptors were gathered from a human donor who had recovered from COVID-19. Each CDR3 is given with its conserved first and last residue. The D gene is left open where the match is weak. Clone size is given for some rows only: seen once, a few or many times, or a class if the clone is expanded.

clone_size: few; v_call: TRBV6-2/TRBV6-3; j_call: TRBJ1-1; d_call: TRBD1; cdr3_nt: TGTGCCAGCGGATTGACAGGGGCGAGCACTGAAGCTTTCTTT; cdr3_aa: CASGLTGASTEAFF
clone_size: -; v_call: TRBV20-1; j_call: TRBJ1-2; d_call: TRBD1; cdr3_nt: TGCAGTGCTAGAGATCTTAGGCAGGGGGGCTATGGCTACACCTTC; cdr3_aa: CSARDLRQGGYGYTF
clone_size: -; v_call: TRBV12-3/TRBV12-4; j_call: TRBJ1-2; d_call: TRBD1; cdr3_nt: TGTGCCAGCAGCCCGACAGGGGGGTATGGCTACACCTTC; cdr3_aa: CASSPTGGYGYTF
clone_size: -; v_call: TRBV20-1; j_call: TRBJ1-6; d_call: -; cdr3_nt: TGCAGTGCTAGCCACAGGCAGGGTTTCAATTCACCCCTCCACTTT; cdr3_aa: CSASHRQGFNSPLHF
clone_size: -; v_call: TRBV6-2/TRBV6-3; j_call: TRBJ2-1; d_call: TRBD2; cdr3_nt: TGTGCCAGCACCGCCAGCGGGAGAGACGCAAATGAGCAGTTCTTC; cdr3_aa: CASTASGRDANEQFF
clone_size: -; v_call: TRBV30; j_call: TRBJ1-6; d_call: -; cdr3_nt: TGTGCCTGGAGTGCCACACAGGACTCCTATAATTCACCCCTCCACTTT; cdr3_aa: CAWSATQDSYNSPLHF
clone_size: few; v_call: TRBV6-1; j_call: TRBJ1-1; d_call: -; cdr3_nt: TGTGCCAGCAGGCCACCCTTGGTGAACACTGAAGCTTTCTTT; cdr3_aa: CASRPPLVNTEAFF
clone_size: few; v_call: TRBV6-1; j_call: TRBJ1-5; d_call: -; cdr3_nt: TGTGCCAGCAGTGAAGGACATGCTAGCAATCAGCCCCAGCATTTT; cdr3_aa: CASSEGHASNQPQHF
clone_size: few; v_call: TRBV10-3; j_call: TRBJ1-5; d_call: -; cdr3_nt: TGTGCCGCCACCCCGGGGGCGGGGCCGGGTCAGCCCCAGCATTTT; cdr3_aa: CAATPGAGPGQPQHF
clone_size: -; v_call: TRBV6-1; j_call: TRBJ1-5; d_call: -; cdr3_nt: TGTGCCAGCAGTGAAAGGGGAAGGCAGCCCCAGCATTTT; cdr3_aa: CASSERGRQPQHF
clone_size: -; v_call: TRBV19; j_call: TRBJ1-6; d_call: -; cdr3_nt: TGTGCCAGTAGTATCAATCCGGTTTATAATTCACCCCTCCACTTT; cdr3_aa: CASSINPVYNSPLHF
clone_size: -; v_call: TRBV6-1; j_call: TRBJ1-5; d_call: -; cdr3_nt: TGTGCCAGCAGAAGGGACTCCTCTAGCAATCAGCCCCAGCATTTT; cdr3_aa: CASRRDSSSNQPQHF
clone_size: few; v_call: TRBV7-2; j_call: TRBJ1-1; d_call: -; cdr3_nt: TGTGCCAGCAGTTTAGAAGGAGGGGTGGAGGGAGCTTTCTTT; cdr3_aa: CASSLEGGVEGAFF
clone_size: -; v_call: TRBV11-2; j_call: TRBJ2-1; d_call: -; cdr3_nt: TGTGCCAGCAGCTCCGGGACCTTCGTCAATGAGCAGTTCTTC; cdr3_aa: CASSSGTFVNEQFF
clone_size: -; v_call: TRBV6-5; j_call: TRBJ1-6; d_call: TRBD1; cdr3_nt: TGTGCCAGCAGTTACTCCGGGACAGGGGGCTATAATTCACCCCTCCACTTT; cdr3_aa: CASSYSGTGGYNSPLHF
clone_size: few; v_call: TRBV20-1; j_call: TRBJ1-2; d_call: TRBD1; cdr3_nt: TGCAGTGCTAGAGATCTAGGCGGGACAGGGAACCGTATCGACTATGGCTACACCTTC; cdr3_aa: CSARDLGGTGNRIDYGYTF
clone_size: -; v_call: TRBV7-9; j_call: TRBJ1-3; d_call: -; cdr3_nt: TGTGCCAGCAGCGCGGCGGGCGGTAACTCTGGAAACACCATATATTTT; cdr3_aa: CASSAAGGNSGNTIYF
clone_size: -; v_call: TRBV7-2; j_call: TRBJ1-2; d_call: -; cdr3_nt: TGTGCCAGCAGCTTGGGGTATAGCTATGGCTACACCTTC; cdr3_aa: CASSLGYSYGYTF
clone_size: few; v_call: TRBV15; j_call: TRBJ1-6; d_call: -; cdr3_nt: TGTGCCACCAGCAGAGGGAAGACAGAAAATAATTCACCCCTCCACTTT; cdr3_aa: CATSRGKTENNSPLHF
clone_size: few; v_call: TRBV20-1; j_call: TRBJ2-3; d_call: TRBD2; cdr3_nt: TGCAGTGCGGAACCTAGCGGGGGAAAACCTAGCACAGATACGCAGTATTTT; cdr3_aa: CSAEPSGGKPSTDTQYF
clone_size: -; v_call: TRBV27; j_call: TRBJ2-1; d_call: TRBD2; cdr3_nt: TGTGCCAGCAGTTTAACTAGCGGGGTAGTGAATGAGCAGTTCTTC; cdr3_aa: CASSLTSGVVNEQFF
clone_size: few; v_call: TRBV11-1; j_call: TRBJ2-7; d_call: -; cdr3_nt: TGTGCCAGCAGCGTCAGCGCCGGGTCAGGTGGATACGAGCAGTACTTC; cdr3_aa: CASSVSAGSGGYEQYF
clone_size: -; v_call: TRBV7-2; j_call: TRBJ2-2; d_call: -; cdr3_nt: TGTGCCAGCAGCTTAGTGGGGGGTTTGCGAACCGGGGAGCTGTTTTTT; cdr3_aa: CASSLVGGLRTGELFF
clone_size: medium-sized; v_call: TRBV20-1; j_call: TRBJ1-1; d_call: -; cdr3_nt: TGCAGTGCTAGAGAACGGGGGGCGTGGGCTGAAGCTTTCTTT; cdr3_aa: CSARERGAWAEAFF
clone_size: few; v_call: TRBV20-1; j_call: TRBJ2-5; d_call: TRBD2; cdr3_nt: TGCAGTGCTAGGGCACTAGCGGGGGAGACCCAGTACTTC; cdr3_aa: CSARALAGETQYF
clone_size: once; v_call: TRBV20-1; j_call: TRBJ2-5; d_call: -; cdr3_nt: TGCAGTGCCCCAATGGAGTCTGGTACGATTGAGACCCAGTACTTC; cdr3_aa: CSAPMESGTIETQYF
clone_size: few; v_call: TRBV27; j_call: TRBJ1-5; d_call: TRBD1; cdr3_nt: TGTGCCAGCAGAAAACAGGGGGAGAGGCAGCCCCAGCATTTT; cdr3_aa: CASRKQGERQPQHF
clone_size: -; v_call: TRBV11-2; j_call: TRBJ2-6; d_call: -; cdr3_nt: TGTGCCAGCAGCTTAGACAGCTCTGGGGCCAACGTCCTGACTTTC; cdr3_aa: CASSLDSSGANVLTF
clone_size: -; v_call: TRBV11-3; j_call: TRBJ1-1; d_call: TRBD1; cdr3_nt: TGTGCCAGCAGCCCAATAGTCTCTAACAGGGGCACTGAAGCTTTCTTT; cdr3_aa: CASSPIVSNRGTEAFF
clone_size: few; v_call: TRBV24-1; j_call: TRBJ2-1; d_call: -; cdr3_nt: TGTGCCACCAGTGCCACAGGGAGCTTGGCCTTCAATGAGCAGTTCTTC; cdr3_aa: CATSATGSLAFNEQFF
clone_size: -; v_call: TRBV30; j_call: TRBJ1-1; d_call: -; cdr3_nt: TGTGCCTGGAGTGTGGGGGAAGTCGGGGGGGCAGCTTTCTTT; cdr3_aa: CAWSVGEVGGAAFF
clone_size: few; v_call: TRBV29-1; j_call: TRBJ1-2; d_call: -; cdr3_nt: TGCAGCGTTGCACGGAATTCTAACTATGGCTACACCTTC; cdr3_aa: CSVARNSNYGYTF
clone_size: few; v_call: TRBV24-1; j_call: TRBJ2-1; d_call: TRBD2; cdr3_nt: TGTGCCACCAGTAGCGGGAGGGCTTTGAACGAGCAGTTCTTC; cdr3_aa: CATSSGRALNEQFF